The 4 T cell receptor beta chains below come from one sample, sequenced in a study of blood T cell repertoires in COVID-19. TCRdb keeps only in-frame clones here, not all; method: immunoSEQ multiplex PCR. The profile covers about 260,000 clones, with 75% to 90% appearing a single time and 2% to 2.5% taken by the ten largest. The material sequenced was PBMCs or T cells enriched from blood (not recorded which). The receptors were gathered from a woman between 18 and 29 years old who had recovered from COVID-19.

This clone has just one count. The chain recombines TRBV28 with TRBJ2-3; a possible D gene is TRBD2 (6 bases). The CDR3 spans 16 residues. Trimming shortened V by 5 bases and J by 2 bases, and 17 bases separated the two germline ends. CDR1 is MDHEN, CDR2 SYDVKM, per germline. The CDR3 nucleotides are TGTGCCAGCAGTCTACTCGTTAGCGGAACCACAGATACGCAGTATTTT. Its protein product is CASSLLVSGTTDTQYF.

The V and J genes are TRBV6-5 and TRBJ1-2; D is unresolved. With 9 bases removed from V and 6 bases from J, the gap between germline ends came to 11 bases. Germline CDR1 reads MNHEY; CDR2 reads SVGAGI. There are 11 residues in the CDR3. CDR3 sequence (DNA): TGTGCCAGAGCAGACAACGATGGCTACACCTTC. Its translation: CARADNDGYTF.

This chain connects TRBV6-1 to TRBJ1-5; 8 nucleotides agree with TRBD1. CDR1 is MNHNS and CDR2 is SASEGT in the germline V gene. V dropped 1 base and J dropped 2; count of bases not matched to a gene: 1. The CDR3 is 15 amino acids. For the CDR3, the DNA is TGTGCCAGCAGTGAAGAGACAGGGGGCAATCAGCCCCAGCATTTT. Its translation is CASSEETGGNQPQHF.

CDR3 sequence: CASSHQQGRRTGELFF. DNA of the CDR3: TGTGCCAGCAGCCATCAACAGGGTAGAAGGACCGGGGAGCTGTTTTTT. The chain combines TRBV3-1 (or the pseudogene TRBV3-2) with TRBJ2-2, with D tentatively TRBD1 (6 bases). Per germline, CDR1 LGHDT and CDR2 YNNKEL (reference sequence). Trimming took off 3 bases at V and 5 bases at J, with 16 bases between the two ends. This CDR3 comprises 16 residues.